These 10 T cell receptor beta chains came from one sample sequenced in a study of blood T cells in healthy people across ages. A J-beta primer mix and a sample-barcoded 5' primer were used in a second PCR of about 7 to 12 cycles. Each CDR3 protein is one row after TCRdb ran MiXCR on the 5' RACE reads. Of under 2 million distinct CDR3 sequences in the sample, about 35% were seen once. The sequencing input was blood. These receptor sequences come from a woman in her 30s in good health.

The chain combines TRBV27 with TRBJ2-7, with D possibly matching TRBD2 (6 bases). This CDR3 region has 15 residues. Germline CDR1 MNHEY, CDR2 SMNVEV (reference sequence). V was shortened by 8 bases and J by 3 bases, with 20 bases between the two germline ends. CDR3 coding DNA: TGTGCCAGCGGCCCCCGGGGGAGGCGCTTCTACGAGCAGTACTTC. Amino acid sequence: CASGPRGRRFYEQYF.

The V and J genes are TRBV4-2 and TRBJ2-1; 7 nucleotides agree with TRBD2. From germline, CDR1 is LGHNA and CDR2 YNFKEQ. The CDR3 runs 17 residues. The trim removed 0 bases at V and 0 bases at J, leaving 5 bases unmatched. CDR3 loop: CASSQDASGSSYNEQFF. The CDR3 bases are TGTGCCAGCAGCCAAGATGCTAGCGGTAGCTCCTACAATGAGCAGTTCTTC.

This clonotype was counted between two and nine times. The genes are TRBV7-9 and TRBJ1-1; tentative D call: TRBD1 (6 bases). Germline-derived CDR1 and CDR2 are SEHNR and FQNEAQ (reference sequence). Trimming removed 3 bases at V and 11 bases at J, with 16 bases between. There are 13 residues in the CDR3. The DNA of the CDR3 is TGTGCCAGCAGCTTGGTGGACAGCTTGAACGCTTTCTTT. Amino acids: CASSLVDSLNAFF.

In its sample, this clonotype was seen a few times. The chain combines TRBV20-1 with TRBJ1-5; possible D gene TRBD1, 5 bases. With 7 bases removed from V and 2 bases from J, the gap between germline ends came to 15 bases. This CDR3 region has 14 residues. Per germline, CDR1 DFQATT and CDR2 SNEGSKA (reference sequence). The CDR3 reads CSVSRDYGNQPQHF. DNA for the CDR3: TGCAGTGTGTCCAGGGACTATGGCAATCAGCCCCAGCATTTT.

This clonotype was counted only a few times. In DNA form, the CDR3 reads TGTGCCAGCAGTTACGATCCTAGCGGGGGAGCTAGCACAGATACGCAGTATTTT. As protein: CASSYDPSGGASTDTQYF. The chain has TRBV6-2 or TRBV6-3 and TRBJ2-3; 10 bases line up with TRBD2. The CDR3 is made up of 18 amino acids. Per the germline V gene, CDR1 is MNHEY and CDR2 is SVGEGT. V trimming: 2 bases; J trimming: 0 bases; junction bases outside the gene matches: 8.

This clonotype was seen more than once but under ten times. The J gene is TRBJ2-6, the V gene TRBV19; possibly TRBD1 for D (5 bases). CDR3 length: 17 residues. V was cut by 8 bases and J by 0 bases, with 17 bases left in between. The germline V gene encodes CDR1 LNHDA and CDR2 SQIVND (reference sequence). DNA of the CDR3: TGTGCCAGTCGCATGGGGCAGGCAACCTCTGGGGCCAACGTCCTGACTTTC. Amino acid sequence: CASRMGQATSGANVLTF.

This clonotype was counted many times. V and J are TRBV15 and TRBJ2-7; TRBD1 agrees at 8 bases. Germline V gives CDR1 LNHNV, CDR2 YYDKDF (reference sequence). CDR3 length: 17 residues. V gave up 4 bases and J gave up 1 base; unmatched junction bases: 12. This CDR3 is CATSTSPGTGLSYEQYF. The CDR3 coding sequence is TGTGCCACCAGCACCAGCCCCGGGACAGGTCTATCCTACGAGCAGTACTTC.

In its sample, this clonotype was seen a few times. The chain links TRBV5-6 to TRBJ1-1; D unclear. The germline V and J ends were trimmed by 0 bases and 0 bases, with 9 bases remaining between them. The CDR3 consists of 15 residues. Germline V gives CDR1 SGHDT, CDR2 YYEEEE. The CDR3 coding sequence is TGTGCCAGCAGCTTGGCGGGAGTTATGAACACTGAAGCTTTCTTT. This translates into CASSLAGVMNTEAFF.

The rearrangement links TRBV3-1 to TRBJ1-2; no clear D gene. Germline V gene data show CDR1 as LGHDT and CDR2 as YNNKEL (reference sequence). There are 13 residues in the CDR3. With 0 bases removed from V and 8 bases from J, the gap between germline ends came to 10 bases. CDR3 residues: CASSQENIRGYTF. In nucleotides, the CDR3 is TGTGCCAGCAGCCAAGAGAACATTCGCGGCTACACCTTC. Supplemented by reference TRBV3-1 and TRBJ1-2, the full variable domain reads DTAVSQTPKYLVTQMGNDKSIKCEQNLGHDTMYWYKQDSKKFLKIMFSYNNKELIINETVPNRFSPKSPDKAHLNLHINSLELGDSAVYFCASSQENIRGYTFGSGTRLTVV.

V and J are TRBV5-1 and TRBJ2-1, with a possible D match to TRBD1 (6 bases). The CDR3 extends over 13 amino acids. Trimming took off 3 bases at V and 10 bases at J, with 14 bases between the two ends. Germline CDR1 and CDR2: SGHRS and YFSETQ. The CDR3 DNA reads TGCGCCAGCAGCTGGGCCGGGGACACGGAGCAGTTCTTC. Amino acids: CASSWAGDTEQFF.